This entry features one T cell receptor (beta chain) sequence. These data originate in a study of blood T cell repertoires in COVID-19. Original methodology: Counts of nucleated cells, estimated from reference gene primer amplification, were obtained. Clones were sequenced by immunoSEQ multiplex PCR, and TCRdb holds only the in-frame ones, with some missing. D and trimming were read from the DNA, whereas the V and J calls and clone size are those reported in that table. This table has roughly 200,000 clones, 80% to 90% appearing once. Sequenced input: peripheral blood. This clonotype originated in a man aged 55 to 70 with acute or convalescent COVID-19.

This CDR3 reads CASSSGGSYNEQFF. The CDR3 DNA is TGTGCCAGTAGTAGCGGGGGCTCCTACAATGAGCAGTTCTTC. The J gene is TRBJ2-1, the V gene TRBV19; 7 nucleotides agree with TRBD2. The CDR3 has 14 residues. The V gene end was trimmed by 4 bases and the J gene end by 0 bases; junction bases not matched to a gene: 0. Germline values: CDR1 LNHDA, CDR2 SQIVND (reference sequence).